These 15 T cell receptor beta chains were sequenced from one sample in a study of T cell responses to AZD1222 COVID-19 vaccine. Libraries were prepared by immunoSEQ multiplex PCR; TCRdb keeps only in-frame clonotypes and omits some of them. The sample has roughly 120,000 clones, 90% to 95% seen once. The source was peripheral blood, collected on day 0 of AZD1222 vaccination. The receptors come from an adult in good health.

CDR3 bases: TGTGCCACCAGCAGAGATTTCGCAGGGGATTTCTGGGATGGCTACACCTTC. Amino acid sequence: CATSRDFAGDFWDGYTF. This chain links TRBV15 with TRBJ1-2; D might be TRBD1 (6 bases). Germline CDR1 and CDR2: LNHNV and YYDKDF (reference sequence). Trimming pared 0 bases from V and 6 bases from J, leaving 20 bases between. The CDR3 length is 17 residues. Using reference TRBV15 and TRBJ1-2 for the parts outside the CDR3, the full variable domain is DAMVIQNPRYQVTQFGKPVTLSCSQTLNHNVMYWYQQKSSQAPKLLFHYYDKDFNNEADTPDNFQSRRPNTSFCFLDIRSPGLGDTAMYLCATSRDFAGDFWDGYTFGSGTRLTVV.

The rearrangement uses TRBV25-1 and TRBJ1-4; the D is unclear. The V gene lost 3 bases and the J gene lost 0 bases, with 17 bases spanning the gap. The CDR3 has 18 residues. Looked up from germline, CDR1 is MGHDK and CDR2 is SYGVNS. CDR3 sequence reads: CASSDSLRTDSTNEKLFF. CDR3 bases: TGTGCCAGCAGTGACTCTCTCAGGACTGACTCAACTAATGAAAAACTGTTTTTT.

The CDR3 spells CASSYVNSNQPQHF. CDR3 nucleotides: TGTGCCAGCAGTTACGTAAATAGCAATCAGCCCCAGCATTTT. The rearrangement links TRBV6-2 or TRBV6-3 to TRBJ1-5; D not resolved. Trimming cost V 2 bases and J 0 bases, with 5 bases left between them. There are 14 residues in the CDR3. CDR1 MNHEY and CDR2 SVGEGT come from the germline V gene.

The chain employs TRBV7-2 and TRBJ1-5; D uncertain. The CDR3 runs to 15 residues. The V end lost 5 bases, the J end lost 1 base, and 12 bases lay between the germline ends. The V gene's germline CDR1 is SGHTA and CDR2 FQGNSA. As DNA, the CDR3 is TGTGCCAGCAGCCTGGAGGGCGGGAGCAATCAGCCCCAGCATTTT. The encoded protein is CASSLEGGSNQPQHF.

V usage is TRBV7-2 and J usage is TRBJ1-2; D may be TRBD1 (5 bases). In germline, CDR1 is SGHTA, CDR2 FQGNSA. Trimming removed 7 bases at V and 2 bases at J, with 11 bases between. The CDR3 extends over 13 amino acids. CDR3 nucleotide sequence: TGTGCCAGCACCCCCGACAGAAACTATGGCTACACCTTC. Protein: CASTPDRNYGYTF.

For the CDR3, the DNA is TGTGCCAGCAGCAAAGACGGGGGGCGCACGAACCACGAGCAGTACTTC. Its protein product is CASSKDGGRTNHEQYF. The chain carries TRBV21-1 and TRBJ2-7; TRBD2 was called by the table and not checked on the DNA. TRBV21-1 is classified as a pseudogene. CDR3 length: 16 amino acids.

This clone has only one observation. The chain uses TRBV5-6 and TRBJ1-1; 9 bases align to TRBD1. Germline lookup yields CDR1 SGHDT and CDR2 YYEEEE. The CDR3 extends over 15 amino acids. Trimming took 0 bases from V and 0 from J; bases not matched to a gene: 0. CDR3 bases: TGTGCCAGCAGCTTGGGGGACAGGGTGAACACTGAAGCTTTCTTT. Residues: CASSLGDRVNTEAFF.

The V call is TRBV18, the J call TRBJ1-1; the D gene is possibly TRBD1 (6 bases). The CDR3 totals 13 residues. With 3 bases removed from V and 7 bases from J, the gap between germline ends came to 12 bases. The germline gives CDR1 KGHSH, CDR2 LQKENI. The CDR3 nucleotides read TGTGCCAGCTCACCCCCAGGGGCCCTTGAAGCTTTCTTT. Amino acids: CASSPPGALEAFF.

V gene TRBV30 combines with J gene TRBJ1-3; unclear D gene. The CDR3 covers 12 residues. Germline V gene sequence: CDR1 GTSNPN, CDR2 SVGIG (reference sequence). The V end lost 3 bases, the J end lost 4 bases, and 7 bases lay between the germline ends. The CDR3 sequence: CAWSQVGNTIYF. The CDR3 nucleotides read TGTGCCTGGAGCCAAGTGGGAAACACCATATATTTT.

The V and J genes are TRBV3-1 (or the pseudogene TRBV3-2) and TRBJ2-2, with 8 bases identical to TRBD2. The CDR3 runs to 16 residues. Germline CDR1 and CDR2: LGHDT and YNNKEL (reference sequence). With 4 bases clipped from V and 5 bases from J, the junction kept 9 bases outside the gene matches. This CDR3 is CASSRSGLAKTGELFF. The CDR3 DNA reads as TGTGCCAGCAGCCGATCAGGACTAGCCAAGACCGGGGAGCTGTTTTTT.

This rearrangement joins TRBV4-3 to TRBJ1-1; D gene unclear. Per the germline V gene, CDR1 is LGHNA and CDR2 is YSLEER. This CDR3 contains 14 residues. V lost 0 bases, J lost 4 bases, and 9 bases lay in between. CDR3 nucleotides: TGCGCCAGCAGCCAAGATTGGGTGGGCACTGAAGCTTTCTTT. Residues: CASSQDWVGTEAFF.

The genes are TRBV5-1 and TRBJ1-1; no reliable D call. The germline gives CDR1 SGHRS, CDR2 YFSETQ. Trimming left V 4 bases short and J 1 base short, with 14 bases between. CDR3 length: 15 amino acids. The CDR3, as DNA: TGCGCCAGCAGCCAGATCATCGGAGGGAACACTGAAGCTTTCTTT. It encodes CASSQIIGGNTEAFF. The variable domain in full, with the rest retrieved from reference TRBV5-1 and TRBJ1-1, is KAGVTQTPRYLIKTRGQQVTLSCSPISGHRSVSWYQQTPGQGLQFLFEYFSETQRNKGNFPGRFSGRQFSNSRSEMNVSTLELGDSALYLCASSQIIGGNTEAFFGQGTRLTVV.

This clone was found a few times. The rearrangement uses TRBV10-2 and TRBJ2-1, with 7 bases fitting TRBD2. CDR1 is WSHSY, CDR2 SAAADI, per germline. The CDR3 totals 16 residues. The V gene end was trimmed by 8 bases and the J gene end by 3 bases; junction bases not matched to a gene: 13. In DNA form, the CDR3 reads TGCGCCAGCTACTCCCTTGAGGGAGGGAGCTACAATGAGCAGTTCTTC. Encoded protein: CASYSLEGGSYNEQFF.

The chain links TRBV3-1 (or the pseudogene TRBV3-2) to TRBJ1-2, with D maybe TRBD1 (6 bases). The CDR3 is made up of 15 amino acids. Looked up from germline, CDR1 is LGHDT and CDR2 is YNNKEL (reference sequence). The V end lost 0 bases, the J end lost 8 bases, and 16 bases lay between the germline ends. The CDR3 sequence: CASSQERWGGEGYTF. The CDR3 nucleotides read TGTGCCAGCAGCCAAGAGCGGTGGGGGGGCGAGGGCTACACCTTC.

This clone is deemed medium-sized. The J gene is TRBJ1-5, the V gene TRBV19, with D unclear. Germline V lookup: CDR1 LNHDA, CDR2 SQIVND (reference sequence). V shed 1 base and J shed 2 bases, with 15 bases lying between them. The CDR3 is 17 amino acids. The chain's CDR3 is CASSIGPGPRGNQPQHF. The CDR3, as DNA: TGTGCCAGTAGTATAGGCCCGGGCCCCCGTGGCAATCAGCCCCAGCATTTT.